These 26 T cell receptor beta chains came from one sample sequenced in a study of blood T cell repertoires in COVID-19. Profiled with immunoSEQ multiplex PCR; TCRdb holds only in-frame clones, not every one. The table lists around 30,000 clones, less than 90% of them singletons. Specimen: peripheral blood. These receptors were collected from a man between 70 and 80 years old with active COVID-19.

The chain couples TRBV5-4 to TRBJ1-1; possibly TRBD1 for D (5 bases). CDR3 length: 16 residues. Germline lookup yields CDR1 SGHNT and CDR2 YYREEE (reference sequence). Trimming cost V 3 bases and J 0 bases, with 15 bases left between them. The CDR3 coding sequence is TGTGCCAGCAGCTCGAGATCGACAGACATGAACACTGAAGCTTTCTTT. Translating gives CASSSRSTDMNTEAFF.

Only one count was recorded for this clone. This chain links TRBV7-2 with TRBJ2-7; 11 positions match TRBD2. V lost 5 bases and J lost 2; bases outside the gene matches: 8. CDR3 length equals 16 residues. Germline CDR1 is SGHTA and CDR2 is FQGNSA. CDR3: CASSASLAGGPYEQYF. CDR3 DNA sequence: TGTGCCAGCAGCGCTTCTCTAGCGGGAGGCCCCTACGAGCAGTACTTC.

This clone was counted a single time. This sequence joins TRBV27 and TRBJ2-7; 11 bases map to TRBD1. The CDR3 totals 17 residues. V was clipped by 0 bases and J by 6 bases; unmatched bases: 10. Germline values: CDR1 MNHEY, CDR2 SMNVEV (reference sequence). The CDR3 sequence is CASSLSDRTGGFVEQYF. The CDR3 region has the DNA TGTGCCAGCAGTTTATCGGACAGGACAGGGGGCTTCGTCGAGCAGTACTTC.

This chain connects TRBV7-2 to TRBJ1-6; 9 nucleotides line up with TRBD1. Germline CDR1 reads SGHTA; CDR2 reads FQGNSA. The CDR3 has 14 amino acids. The V segment lost 4 bases and the J segment 10 bases; nucleotides outside the gene matches: 5. The CDR3 nucleotides are TGTGCCAGCAGCTCGAGACAGGGGGTCTCACCCCTCCACTTT. Residues: CASSSRQGVSPLHF.

The CDR3 nucleotides are TGTGCCAGCAGCGATACGCCCGGGACAGGGGGTTACGAGCAGTACTTC. Translation: CASSDTPGTGGYEQYF. The V call is TRBV27, the J call TRBJ2-7; TRBD1 agrees at 11 bases. V lost 6 bases and J lost 4; bases outside the gene matches: 11. The CDR3 spans 16 residues. In germline, CDR1 is MNHEY, CDR2 SMNVEV (reference sequence).

This chain uses TRBV28 with TRBJ2-7; D call uncertain. Germline V gene data show CDR1 as MDHEN and CDR2 as SYDVKM. V lost 6 bases and J lost 3, with 18 bases in between. CDR3 length: 15 residues. The chain's CDR3 is CASRTVLTLDYEQYF. Written as DNA, the CDR3 is TGTGCCAGCAGGACTGTACTCACCCTGGACTACGAGCAGTACTTC. The full variable domain, in which reference TRBV28 and TRBJ2-7 provide the parts outside the CDR3, is DVKVTQSSRYLVKRTGEKVFLECVQDMDHENMFWYRQDPGLGLRLIYFSYDVKMKEKGDIPEGYSVSREKKERFSLILESASTNQTSMYLCASRTVLTLDYEQYFGPGTRLTVT.

Only one count was recorded for this clone. The chain is built from TRBV7-8 and TRBJ2-7, with 7 bases fitting TRBD1. The V segment lost 3 bases and the J segment 6 bases; nucleotides outside the gene matches: 5. Germline CDR1 SGHVS, CDR2 FQNEAQ. There are 13 residues in the CDR3. The CDR3 protein is CASSFAGTVEQYF. In DNA form, the CDR3 reads TGTGCCAGCAGCTTTGCCGGGACAGTCGAGCAGTACTTC.

V gene TRBV7-6 combines with J gene TRBJ1-2; 11 bases fit TRBD1. CDR3 length: 17 residues. Germline loops: CDR1 SGHVS, CDR2 FNYEAQ. The V segment lost 4 bases and the J segment 8 bases; nucleotides outside the gene matches: 15. The CDR3 DNA is TGTGCCAGCAGCTCCCGAATCAGAGGACAGGGGGCGGGCGGCTACACCTTC. It is translated as CASSSRIRGQGAGGYTF.

This chain connects TRBV5-4 to TRBJ2-7; 8 bases are shared with TRBD2. CDR1 is SGHNT and CDR2 is YYREEE in the germline V gene (reference sequence). Germline trimming cut 4 bases from V and 4 bases from J; bases unmatched to any gene: 13. This CDR3 region has 16 residues. The CDR3 reads CASSPSPRGRLYEQYF. CDR3 bases: TGTGCCAGCAGCCCAAGCCCGCGCGGGAGGTTGTACGAGCAGTACTTC.

This chain links TRBV7-9 with TRBJ2-7, with D uncertain. V dropped 1 base and J dropped 4 bases, with 17 bases sitting between them. This CDR3 has 16 residues. Looked up from germline, CDR1 is SEHNR and CDR2 is FQNEAQ (reference sequence). CDR3 amino acids: CASSLGGQAGSYEQYF. CDR3 in DNA: TGTGCCAGCAGCTTAGGTGGGCAGGCCGGTTCTTACGAGCAGTACTTC.

V is TRBV2 and J is TRBJ2-7, with D possibly being TRBD1 (6 bases). Deletions cut 2 bases from V and 4 bases from J, with 12 bases between. The CDR3 is 14 residues long. From germline, CDR1 is SNHLY and CDR2 FYNNEI. In DNA, the CDR3 is TGTGCCAGCAGTGAACAGGGGAAGAGGTACGAGCAGTACTTC. This translates into CASSEQGKRYEQYF.

The chain combines TRBV3-1 (or the pseudogene TRBV3-2) with TRBJ2-3, with TRBD1 identical over 8 bases. Germline CDR1 and CDR2: LGHDT and YNNKEL (reference sequence). The CDR3 runs to 14 residues. The junction had 5 bases not matched to a gene; V was cut back by 5 bases and J by 4 bases. In DNA, the CDR3 is TGTGCCAGCAGCTTACAGGGGGACGCAGATACGCAGTATTTT. This gives the protein CASSLQGDADTQYF.

This chain joins TRBV18 and TRBJ2-3, with 10 bases aligning to TRBD1. CDR1 and CDR2 from the germline V gene are KGHSH and LQKENI. Trimming at V came to 4 bases and at J to 6 bases, leaving 4 bases not matched to a gene. The CDR3 is 14 amino acids. Here the CDR3 reads CASSRDRGSDTQYF. CDR3 DNA: TGTGCCAGCTCACGGGACAGGGGCAGCGATACGCAGTATTTT.

In this sample, this clone turned up a few times. V is TRBV4-2 and J is TRBJ2-1; D remains ambiguous. Germline V lookup: CDR1 LGHNA, CDR2 YNFKEQ. Trimming cost V 0 bases and J 6 bases, with 15 bases left between them. The CDR3 has 16 residues. CDR3 in amino acids: CASSQDRLGAGNEQFF. In DNA, the CDR3 is TGTGCCAGCAGCCAAGATCGTTTAGGAGCTGGCAATGAGCAGTTCTTC.

This clone was observed once. The V call is TRBV10-3, the J call TRBJ1-1, with D maybe TRBD1 (5 bases). The germline V gene encodes CDR1 ENHRY and CDR2 SYGVKD. Deletions cut 3 bases from V and 8 bases from J, with 7 bases between. The length of the CDR3 is 11 residues. CDR3 nucleotides: TGTGCCATCAGTGAAAGGGGAGAAGCTTTCTTT. Its translation: CAISERGEAFF.

The rearrangement uses TRBV7-9 and TRBJ2-1; 8 nucleotides align to TRBD1. The J segment lost 8 bases and the V segment lost 3 bases, leaving 6 bases of the junction unmatched. CDR1 is SEHNR, CDR2 FQNEAQ, per germline (reference sequence). The CDR3 is 14 amino acids. DNA for the CDR3: TGTGCCAGCAGCTTCGGCAGGGGGCCGGATGAGCAGTTCTTC. It translates to CASSFGRGPDEQFF.

The chain carries TRBV5-1 and TRBJ2-1, with 8 bases aligning to TRBD2. The ends lost 3 bases at V and 3 bases at J; junction bases unmatched: 8. The CDR3 is 16 residues long. CDR1 is SGHRS, CDR2 YFSETQ, per germline. In DNA, the CDR3 is TGCGCCAGCAGCTCCCGCGGGGGGAGAGGCTACAATGAGCAGTTCTTC. Encoded protein: CASSSRGGRGYNEQFF. The full variable domain, in which reference TRBV5-1 and TRBJ2-1 provide the parts outside the CDR3, is KAGVTQTPRYLIKTRGQQVTLSCSPISGHRSVSWYQQTPGQGLQFLFEYFSETQRNKGNFPGRFSGRQFSNSRSEMNVSTLELGDSALYLCASSSRGGRGYNEQFFGPGTRLTVL.

V usage is TRBV18 and J usage is TRBJ2-1; 7 bases line up with TRBD2. CDR3 length: 15 amino acids. The germline V gene has CDR1 KGHSH and CDR2 LQKENI. After removal of 3 bases from V and 6 bases from J, the junction contained 8 bases not matched to a gene. CDR3: CASSPSREAPNEQFF. The CDR3 coding sequence is TGTGCCAGCTCACCTAGTCGGGAGGCCCCCAATGAGCAGTTCTTC.

This clone was counted once. The chain joins TRBV6-1 to TRBJ1-1; D unresolved. There are 16 residues in the CDR3. The V gene lost 2 bases and the J gene lost 0 bases, with 13 bases spanning the gap. CDR1 MNHNS and CDR2 SASEGT come from the germline V gene. For the CDR3, the DNA is TGTGCCAGCAGTGAAATCGGCGGTAACATGAACACTGAAGCTTTCTTT. Translated, it gives CASSEIGGNMNTEAFF.

The chain uses TRBV5-6 and TRBJ2-7; 8 positions agree with TRBD2. CDR1 is SGHDT and CDR2 is YYEEEE in the germline V gene. V shed 2 bases, J shed 4 bases, and the junction held 2 bases outside the gene matches. The CDR3 totals 13 residues. CDR3 nucleotide sequence: TGTGCCAGCAGCTTTAGCGGGGCATACGAGCAGTACTTC. Protein sequence: CASSFSGAYEQYF.

The gene calls are TRBV7-9 and TRBJ2-5; the match to TRBD2 covers 10 bases. Germline V gene sequence: CDR1 SEHNR, CDR2 FQNEAQ (reference sequence). The ends lost 5 bases at V and 7 bases at J; junction bases unmatched: 10. The CDR3 extends over 15 amino acids. CDR3 residues: CASSPLAGALGTQYF. DNA for the CDR3: TGTGCCAGCAGCCCTCTAGCGGGGGCGTTGGGGACCCAGTACTTC. Together with reference TRBV7-9 and TRBJ2-5, the CDR3 gives the full variable domain: DTGVSQNPRHKITKRGQNVTFRCDPISEHNRLYWYRQTLGQGPEFLTYFQNEAQLEKSRLLSDRFSAERPKGSFSTLEIQRTEQGDSAMYLCASSPLAGALGTQYFGPGTRLLVL.

The J gene is TRBJ1-1, the V gene TRBV9; D unclear. The V gene lost 0 bases and the J gene lost 1 base, with 10 bases spanning the gap. The germline V gene has CDR1 SGDLS and CDR2 YYNGEE. CDR3 length: 15 amino acids. The CDR3 DNA is TGTGCCAGCAGCGTAGGGAAGACAAAGAACACTGAAGCTTTCTTT. As protein: CASSVGKTKNTEAFF.

V usage is TRBV7-2 and J usage is TRBJ2-3; D uncertain. Germline V gives CDR1 SGHTA, CDR2 FQGNSA. The V and J ends lost 0 bases and 2 bases respectively, with 12 bases between them. This CDR3 is 16 amino acids long. CDR3 residues: CASSLANPITTDTQYF. CDR3 DNA: TGTGCCAGCAGCTTAGCGAACCCTATAACCACAGATACGCAGTATTTT.

V gene TRBV6-5 combines with J gene TRBJ2-7; D possibly corresponds to TRBD2 (5 bases). The V gene's germline CDR1 is MNHEY and CDR2 SVGAGI. This CDR3 region has 13 residues. Trimming removed 6 bases from V and 4 bases from J, with 13 bases in between. The CDR3: CASSIERRYEQYF. DNA of the CDR3: TGTGCCAGCAGCATAGAGAGGAGGTACGAGCAGTACTTC.

The chain couples TRBV19 to TRBJ2-7, with TRBD2 identical over 10 bases. J lost 0 bases, V lost 4 bases, and 3 bases had no gene match. The CDR3 totals 15 residues. The germline gives CDR1 LNHDA, CDR2 SQIVND (reference sequence). CDR3 coding DNA: TGTGCCAGTAGTAGGCTAGCGGGAGCCTCCTACGAGCAGTACTTC. Protein sequence: CASSRLAGASYEQYF.

The V and J genes are TRBV2 and TRBJ1-5, with 8 bases fitting TRBD1. Germline trimming cut 5 bases from V and 1 base from J; bases unmatched to any gene: 4. This CDR3 region has 15 residues. Germline CDR1 is SNHLY and CDR2 is FYNNEI. CDR3 residues: CASSPRGLSNQPQHF. The CDR3 coding sequence is TGTGCCAGCAGTCCCAGGGGGCTGAGCAATCAGCCCCAGCATTTT.